These 20 T cell receptor beta chains came from one sample sequenced in a study of T-cell memory formation after mild COVID-19 (dated by TCRdb to the early 2020s). Library creation used 5' RACE. These reads were obtained on an Illumina NovaSeq 6000. TCRdb's own reprocessing of the public reads used fastp at Q25 and MiXCR and kept productive beta chains. Identical CDR3 proteins give one entry, which carries the most common genes and DNA. In this sample the table shows more than 300,000 distinct CDR3 sequences, 20% to 25% of which occur a single time. The top ten clonotypes cover 21% of the sample. Sequenced input: PBMCs or a T cell subset sorted from them (not recorded which). The receptors here all came from a man aged 18 to 30 who had mild COVID-19 (a few samples of this study predate the infection). The sample titles of this study are shuffled in the database, so cell type and time point are left out; the donor was told from shared clones.

This clonotype was detected a few times. The chain couples TRBV15 to TRBJ1-1, with no clear D. This CDR3 has 15 amino acids. V was cut by 7 bases and J by 4 bases, with 19 bases left in between. The germline CDR1 and CDR2 sequences are LNHNV and YYDKDF (reference sequence). In nucleotides, the CDR3 is TGTGCCACCATGTTGTCCGGGGTTGAGGGCACTGAAGCTTTCTTT. It translates to CATMLSGVEGTEAFF. Drawing the rest from reference TRBV15 and TRBJ1-1, the complete variable domain is DAMVIQNPRYQVTQFGKPVTLSCSQTLNHNVMYWYQQKSSQAPKLLFHYYDKDFNNEADTPDNFQSRRPNTSFCFLDIRSPGLGDTAMYLCATMLSGVEGTEAFFGQGTRLTVV.

In DNA form, the CDR3 reads TGTGCCAGCAGCGTAGGTATGGGGTCAGATACGCAGTATTTT. Its translation: CASSVGMGSDTQYF. V gene TRBV9 combines with J gene TRBJ2-3; D gene unclear. This CDR3 is 14 amino acids long. The V and J ends lost 0 bases and 4 bases respectively, with 9 bases between them. Germline values: CDR1 SGDLS, CDR2 YYNGEE.

The J gene is TRBJ2-5, the V gene TRBV11-3; maybe TRBD2 (5 bases). CDR1 and CDR2 (germline): SGHNT, YENEEA. V shed 0 bases and J shed 7 bases, with 15 bases lying between them. The CDR3 has 15 amino acids. The CDR3, as DNA: TGTGCCAGCAGCTTAGACGGAGGTACCTCGGGGACCCAGTACTTC. Its translation: CASSLDGGTSGTQYF.

V gene TRBV28 combines with J gene TRBJ1-6; 9 nucleotides line up with TRBD1. CDR1 is MDHEN and CDR2 is SYDVKM in the germline V gene. The V gene end was trimmed by 2 bases and the J gene end by 8 bases; junction bases not matched to a gene: 7. CDR3 length: 16 residues. CDR3 nucleotide sequence: TGTGCCAGCAGTTTAGAGACAGGGGGTTCCTATTCACCCCTCCACTTT. This sequence encodes CASSLETGGSYSPLHF.

As to this clonotype: A much larger clone sits a single nucleotide away, making a read error possible. The J gene is TRBJ1-1, the V gene TRBV12-3 or TRBV12-4; D unclear. This CDR3 contains 13 residues. The CDR3: CDSSPDRPTEAFF. DNA for the CDR3: TGTGACAGCAGCCCAGATCGTCCCACTGAAGCTTTCTTT.

The rearrangement joins TRBV4-1 to TRBJ2-1; 9 bases line up with TRBD1. CDR1 and CDR2 from the germline V gene are MGHRA and YSYEKL. The CDR3 consists of 17 residues. With V trimmed by 6 bases and J by 3 bases, 12 bases remained unmatched. As DNA, the CDR3 is TGCGCCAGCAGGTATTTACCCGGGACAGGGTACTACAATGAGCAGTTCTTC. It encodes CASRYLPGTGYYNEQFF.

There are a few counts of this clonotype. The CDR3 sequence: CASSKSPGSGWNTGELFF. The DNA of the CDR3 is TGTGCCAGCAGCAAATCTCCAGGAAGCGGGTGGAACACCGGGGAGCTGTTTTTT. The V gene is TRBV21-1, the J gene TRBJ2-2; TRBD2 is the table's D call and was not checked against the DNA. TRBV21-1 corresponds to a pseudogene. This CDR3 is 18 amino acids long.

In this sample, this clonotype turned up a few times. The V and J genes are TRBV3-1 and TRBJ2-2, with unresolved D. Trimming took off 4 bases at V and 2 bases at J, with 8 bases between the two ends. Looked up from germline, CDR1 is LGHDT and CDR2 is YNNKEL (reference sequence). This CDR3 contains 14 residues. The CDR3 loop reads CASSLPLNTGELFF. The CDR3 DNA is TGTGCCAGCAGCCTCCCACTTAACACCGGGGAGCTGTTTTTT.

This clonotype was seen a handful of times. The chain couples TRBV5-1 to TRBJ1-1; D is undetermined. This CDR3 spans 15 amino acids. With 2 bases removed from V and 5 bases from J, the gap between germline ends came to 16 bases. Looked up from germline, CDR1 is SGHRS and CDR2 is YFSETQ. CDR3 DNA: TGCGCCAGCAGCTTTGACGTCCACCCCGGTACTGAAGCTTTCTTT. Encoded protein: CASSFDVHPGTEAFF.

This chain joins TRBV10-2 and TRBJ2-5; D perhaps matches TRBD2 (5 bases). With 10 bases removed from V and 1 base from J, the gap between germline ends came to 13 bases. There are 13 residues in the CDR3. Germline CDR1 WSHSY, CDR2 SAAADI. The CDR3 reads CATRAEVQETQYF. The CDR3 DNA is TGCGCCACCCGGGCGGAGGTCCAAGAGACCCAGTACTTC.

The chain combines TRBV20-1 with TRBJ2-1; 7 bases map to TRBD1. The CDR3 consists of 16 residues. Losses at the gene ends were 3 bases for V and 9 bases for J; bases not matched to a gene: 17. Germline assignment: CDR1 DFQATT and CDR2 SNEGSKA (reference sequence). CDR3 region: CSARDLSRGRNGEQFF. The CDR3, as DNA: TGCAGTGCTAGGGATTTAAGTAGGGGGCGGAACGGTGAGCAGTTCTTC.

This sequence joins TRBV9 and TRBJ1-2; TRBD1 aligns across 12 bases. CDR1 SGDLS and CDR2 YYNGEE come from the germline V gene. J was trimmed by 7 bases and V by 4 bases; bases with no gene match: 14. CDR3 size: 17 residues. The CDR3 protein is CASSPGTGGAFSPGYTF. CDR3 sequence (DNA): TGTGCCAGCAGCCCCGGGACAGGGGGCGCATTCAGTCCTGGCTACACCTTC.

Many counts were recorded for this clonotype. The chain joins TRBV2 to TRBJ1-5; no clear D. V was shortened by 2 bases and J by 9 bases, with 14 bases between the two germline ends. The CDR3 loop spans 14 amino acids. Germline lookup yields CDR1 SNHLY and CDR2 FYNNEI. The CDR3 DNA reads TGTGCCAGCAGTGAAAATGTGAGCTTCCGGCCCCAGCATTTT. It is translated as CASSENVSFRPQHF.

This clonotype was picked up many times. The V call is TRBV5-1, the J call TRBJ1-2; D uncertain. Per germline, CDR1 SGHRS and CDR2 YFSETQ. The CDR3 sequence is 14 residues long. The V end lost 1 base, the J end lost 6 bases, and 13 bases lay between the germline ends. CDR3 coding DNA: TGCGCCAGCAGCTTGTTAGACACGGCCCATGGCTACACCTTC. Its protein is CASSLLDTAHGYTF.

About this clonotype: The junction shows a germline mismatch at one end, possibly a read error. The chain carries TRBV7-7 and TRBJ2-5; D perhaps matches TRBD2 (5 bases). Germline-derived CDR1 and CDR2 are SSHAT and FNYEAQ (reference sequence). The CDR3 contains 16 residues. The CDR3 coding sequence is TGTGCTAGCAGCTTAGGTGTAGTGCGGGCCCAAGAGACCCAGTACTTC. Its translation is CASSLGVVRAQETQYF.

This clonotype was observed a few times. The chain links TRBV6-2 or TRBV6-3 to TRBJ1-2; 9 bases align to TRBD1. Per the germline V gene, CDR1 is MNHEY and CDR2 is SVGEGT. V dropped 2 bases and J dropped 8; count of bases not matched to a gene: 9. The CDR3 contains 15 residues. The CDR3 DNA reads as TGTGCCAGCAGTTACCTAAACAGGGGGCTCGACGGCTACACCTTC. Translating gives CASSYLNRGLDGYTF.

The rearrangement uses TRBV7-2 and TRBJ1-2; D is possibly TRBD1 (6 bases). This CDR3 has 17 residues. Between the trimmed V and J ends, which lost 4 bases and 0 bases, there was a span of 18 bases. Germline V gene sequence: CDR1 SGHTA, CDR2 FQGNSA. The CDR3 here is CASSSQTGTSANYGYTF. For the CDR3, the DNA is TGTGCCAGCAGCTCCCAGACCGGGACATCGGCTAACTATGGCTACACCTTC.

This chain uses TRBV20-1 with TRBJ2-5; TRBD2 aligns across 9 bases. This CDR3 has 14 residues. Trimming removed 6 bases from V and 1 base from J; junction bases left unmatched: 6. Germline values: CDR1 DFQATT, CDR2 SNEGSKA (reference sequence). CDR3: CSAHLAGLQETQYF. In DNA form, the CDR3 reads TGCAGTGCCCATCTAGCGGGGCTCCAAGAGACCCAGTACTTC.

The chain joins TRBV12-3 or TRBV12-4 to TRBJ2-2, with D perhaps TRBD2 (5 bases). This CDR3 has 16 residues. The V end was cut by 1 base, the J end by 0 bases, with 9 bases between. The CDR3 protein is CASSLGPGTNTGELFF. DNA for the CDR3: TGTGCCAGCAGTTTAGGGCCGGGAACGAACACCGGGGAGCTGTTTTTT.

The chain combines TRBV11-2 with TRBJ1-2; 7 bases are a match to TRBD1. V shed 3 bases and J 4 bases; nucleotides not matched to a gene: 5. The length of the CDR3 is 14 residues. Germline CDR1 SGHAT, CDR2 FQNNGV. The CDR3 DNA follows: TGTGCCAGCAGCTTCACAGGGGAGGGCTATGGCTACACCTTC. Translation: CASSFTGEGYGYTF. Based on the CDR3 plus reference TRBV11-2 and TRBJ1-2, the full variable domain is EAGVAQSPRYKIIEKRQSVAFWCNPISGHATLYWYQQILGQGPKLLIQFQNNGVVDDSQLPKDRFSAERLKGVDSTLKIQPAKLEDSAVYLCASSFTGEGYGYTFGSGTRLTVV.